The 5 T cell receptor beta chains presented below share a single source sample, sequenced in a study of high-grade serous ovarian cancer treatment subgroups. Data came from immunoSEQ multiplex PCR; TCRdb stores just in-frame clones and leaves some out. The sample holds 10,000 or so clones, 55% to 70% seen once. The tumor samples were collected prior to definitive surgery or chemotherapy. The sample comprised tumor tissue. The source is a human donor with high-grade serous ovarian cancer.

This clone has just a few counts. This chain links TRBV7-8 with TRBJ2-1, with TRBD2 matching over 8 bases. The V gene end was trimmed by 1 base and the J gene end by 4 bases; junction bases not matched to a gene: 6. Germline V CDR1 and CDR2: SGHVS, FQNEAQ. CDR3 length equals 16 residues. The CDR3 DNA is TGTGCCAGCAGCTTAGAGGCGGGAGGACTATACAATGAGCAGTTCTTC. Amino acid sequence: CASSLEAGGLYNEQFF.

The J gene is TRBJ2-7, the V gene TRBV7-2; TRBD2 matches 7 bases. Germline CDR1 SGHTA, CDR2 FQGNSA. The CDR3 has 14 amino acids. V was clipped by 0 bases and J by 7 bases; unmatched bases: 6. CDR3 protein: CASSLAPRAGEQYF. CDR3 coding DNA: TGTGCCAGCAGCTTAGCCCCCCGAGCGGGGGAGCAGTACTTC.

V usage is TRBV4-1 and J usage is TRBJ2-3, with 10 bases that match TRBD2. The CDR3 covers 18 residues. The V gene end was trimmed by 0 bases and the J gene end by 3 bases; junction bases not matched to a gene: 9. The germline V gene has CDR1 MGHRA and CDR2 YSYEKL. Written as DNA, the CDR3 is TGCGCCAGCAGCCAAGACCCAGCGGGAGGGCCAAGGACAGATACGCAGTATTTT. Amino acid sequence: CASSQDPAGGPRTDTQYF.

This clone appeared a few times. The chain combines TRBV7-9 with TRBJ2-2; the D gene is possibly TRBD1 (5 bases). Germline CDR1 SEHNR, CDR2 FQNEAQ (reference sequence). The V end lost 6 bases, the J end lost 3 bases, and 5 bases lay between the germline ends. This CDR3 is built from 12 residues. CDR3 amino acids: CASRGHTGELFF. CDR3 nucleotides: TGTGCCAGCAGGGGGCACACCGGGGAGCTGTTTTTT.

The chain links TRBV7-2 to TRBJ2-7; possibly TRBD2 for D (6 bases). The germline CDR1 and CDR2 sequences are SGHTA and FQGNSA. This CDR3 is built from 14 residues. Trimming removed 5 bases from V and 3 bases from J, with 14 bases in between. CDR3 region: CASSRRDGHYEQYF. In DNA form, the CDR3 reads TGTGCCAGCAGCCGGAGGGACGGGCACTACGAGCAGTACTTC.